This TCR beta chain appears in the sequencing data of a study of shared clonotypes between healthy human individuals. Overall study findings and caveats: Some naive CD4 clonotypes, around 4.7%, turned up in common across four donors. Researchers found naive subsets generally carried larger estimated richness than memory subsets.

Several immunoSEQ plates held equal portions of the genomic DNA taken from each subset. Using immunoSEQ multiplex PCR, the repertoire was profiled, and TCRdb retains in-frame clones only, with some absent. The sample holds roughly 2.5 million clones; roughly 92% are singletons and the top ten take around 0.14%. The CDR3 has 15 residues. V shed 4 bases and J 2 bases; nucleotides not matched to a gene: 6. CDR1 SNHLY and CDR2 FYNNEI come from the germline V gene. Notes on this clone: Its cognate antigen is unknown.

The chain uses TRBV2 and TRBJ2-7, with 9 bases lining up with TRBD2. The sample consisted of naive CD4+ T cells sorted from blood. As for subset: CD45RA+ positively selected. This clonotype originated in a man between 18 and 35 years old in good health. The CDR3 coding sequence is TGTGCCAGCAGTGTAACGCGGGAGGGCCCCTACGAGCAGTACTTC. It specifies CASSVTREGPYEQYF.